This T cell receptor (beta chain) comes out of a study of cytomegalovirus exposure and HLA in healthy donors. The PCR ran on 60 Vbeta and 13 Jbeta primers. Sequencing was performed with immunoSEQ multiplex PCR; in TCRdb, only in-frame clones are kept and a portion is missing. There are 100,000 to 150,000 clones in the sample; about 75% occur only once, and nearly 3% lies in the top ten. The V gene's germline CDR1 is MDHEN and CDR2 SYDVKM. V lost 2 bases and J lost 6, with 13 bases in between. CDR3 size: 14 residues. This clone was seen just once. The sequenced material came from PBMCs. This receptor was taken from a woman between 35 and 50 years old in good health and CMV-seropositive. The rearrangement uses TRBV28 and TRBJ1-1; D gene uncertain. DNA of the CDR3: TGTGCCAGCAGTTTACTCGCCAACTCGGCTGAAGCTTTCTTT. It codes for CASSLLANSAEAFF.